This entry lists 19 T cell receptor beta chains sequenced from one sample in a study of blood T cell repertoires in COVID-19. The protocol was immunoSEQ multiplex PCR, while the TCRdb copy is restricted to in-frame clones and leaves out a portion. The table has approximately 120,000 clones, over 65% seen once. Sequencing input: peripheral blood. These receptors were taken from a woman aged 60-75 years with acute or convalescent COVID-19.

The rearrangement uses TRBV18 and TRBJ1-5, with D unresolved. The V end was cut by 2 bases, the J end by 0 bases, with 8 bases between. CDR1 KGHSH and CDR2 LQKENI come from the germline V gene. The CDR3 spans 15 residues. The CDR3 coding sequence is TGTGCCAGCTCACCAGCAGGCCTTAGCAATCAGCCCCAGCATTTT. It specifies CASSPAGLSNQPQHF. The full variable domain, with the rest looked up from reference TRBV18 and TRBJ1-5, is NAGVMQNPRHLVRRRGQEARLRCSPMKGHSHVYWYRQLPEEGLKFMVYLQKENIIDESGMPKERFSAEFPKEGPSILRIQQVVRGDSAAYFCASSPAGLSNQPQHFGDGTRLSIL.

The CDR3 region has the DNA TGTGCCAGCATCTTGAGCCGATCTGGAAACACCATATATTTT. Translated, it gives CASILSRSGNTIYF. This chain connects TRBV28 to TRBJ1-3; D remains ambiguous. V gave up 7 bases and J gave up 1 base, with 11 bases separating them. CDR1 is MDHEN, CDR2 SYDVKM, per germline. CDR3 size: 14 residues.

The chain combines TRBV6-5 with TRBJ1-2; no firm D call. The CDR3 covers 13 residues. Germline V lookup: CDR1 MNHEY, CDR2 SVGAGI. Trimming took 8 bases from V and 4 from J, leaving 14 bases between them. For the CDR3, the DNA is TGTGCCAGCGGCAGTGGACGGGGCTATGGCTACACCTTC. This sequence encodes CASGSGRGYGYTF.

The chain links TRBV4-1 to TRBJ2-7; tentatively, D is TRBD1 (6 bases). With 4 bases removed from V and 2 bases from J, the gap between germline ends came to 9 bases. CDR3 length: 13 amino acids. Per the germline V gene, CDR1 is MGHRA and CDR2 is YSYEKL. The CDR3 region has the DNA TGCGCCAGCAGCCGGGACACCACCTACGAGCAGTACTTC. Translated, it gives CASSRDTTYEQYF.

This clone is a singleton in its sample. The chain links TRBV7-6 to TRBJ2-7; 12 bases fit TRBD2. The J segment lost 5 bases and the V segment lost 5 bases, leaving 7 bases of the junction unmatched. Germline loops: CDR1 SGHVS, CDR2 FNYEAQ. The CDR3 totals 15 residues. The CDR3 region is CASSPRRTSGDEQYF. CDR3 DNA sequence: TGTGCCAGCAGCCCCCGTCGGACTAGCGGGGACGAGCAGTACTTC.

The chain uses TRBV7-2 and TRBJ1-3; 12 nucleotides agree with TRBD1. Unmatched junction bases numbered 3, after V lost 5 bases and J lost 7 bases. The CDR3 totals 14 residues. Germline assignment: CDR1 SGHTA and CDR2 FQGNSA. The CDR3 DNA reads TGTGCCAGCAGCCTGGGACAGGGGGCTAACACCATATATTTT. It translates to CASSLGQGANTIYF.

The chain employs TRBV27 and TRBJ2-3, with TRBD2 matching 8 bases. This CDR3 is built from 13 residues. J was trimmed by 4 bases and V by 10 bases; bases with no gene match: 7. From germline, CDR1 is MNHEY and CDR2 SMNVEV (reference sequence). The CDR3 sequence is CATAGGVPDTQYF. The CDR3 DNA reads as TGTGCCACCGCCGGGGGGGTCCCAGATACGCAGTATTTT.

The genes are TRBV5-6 and TRBJ1-6, with D perhaps matching TRBD1 (5 bases). The CDR3 has 14 amino acids. V gave up 4 bases and J gave up 9 bases, with 14 bases separating them. The germline gives CDR1 SGHDT, CDR2 YYEEEE. CDR3 protein: CASSPNDRFSPLHF. Here the CDR3 DNA reads TGTGCCAGCAGCCCCAACGACAGATTTTCACCCCTCCACTTT.

In its sample, this clone was seen a few times. The chain uses TRBV7-2 and TRBJ2-7; D not certain. The CDR3 covers 12 residues. Between the trimmed V and J ends, which lost 3 bases and 5 bases, there was a span of 8 bases. The germline gives CDR1 SGHTA, CDR2 FQGNSA. Here the CDR3 reads CASSFPPDEQYF. The CDR3 nucleotides are TGTGCCAGCAGCTTCCCCCCCGACGAGCAGTACTTC.

This clone was seen just once. V and J are TRBV9 and TRBJ1-2, with 8 bases that match TRBD1. The V segment lost 5 bases and the J segment 9 bases; nucleotides outside the gene matches: 15. This CDR3 comprises 15 residues. Germline V CDR1 and CDR2: SGDLS, YYNGEE. CDR3 coding DNA: TGTGCCAGCAGTGGGGTACGCGGACAGGGTTTTTGCTACACCTTC. Amino acids: CASSGVRGQGFCYTF.

This clone was picked up one time. Here the CDR3 DNA reads TGTGCCAGCAGCCAAGCGGACGAGCAGTACTTC. Translating it yields CASSQADEQYF. V gene TRBV14 combines with J gene TRBJ2-7; D is unresolved. Germline V gene data show CDR1 as SGHDN and CDR2 as FVKESK. The CDR3 spans 11 residues. Trimming took 1 base from V and 5 from J, leaving 3 bases between them.

There are a few counts of this clone. This chain joins TRBV7-3 and TRBJ2-1; D perhaps matches TRBD1 (5 bases). Germline CDR1 and CDR2: SGHTA and FQGTGA. The germline V and J ends were trimmed by 5 bases and 6 bases, with 17 bases remaining between them. The CDR3 is 15 amino acids. The chain's CDR3 is CASSPTGPVGNEQFF. The CDR3 DNA sequence: TGTGCCAGCAGCCCAACAGGACCCGTCGGCAATGAGCAGTTCTTC. Complete variable domain (other parts from reference TRBV7-3 and TRBJ2-1): GAGVSQTPSNKVTEKGKYVELRCDPISGHTALYWYRQSLGQGPEFLIYFQGTGAADDSGLPNDRFFAVRPEGSVSTLKIQRTERGDSAVYLCASSPTGPVGNEQFFGPGTRLTVL.

This rearrangement joins TRBV9 to TRBJ2-1, with D perhaps TRBD2 (5 bases). Per the germline V gene, CDR1 is SGDLS and CDR2 is YYNGEE. V lost 4 bases and J lost 5, with 19 bases in between. The CDR3 runs 16 residues. CDR3 coding DNA: TGTGCCAGCAGCTCCCAGCTTCGGGGTGGGGACAATGAGCAGTTCTTC. Encoded protein: CASSSQLRGGDNEQFF. The full variable domain, with the rest looked up from reference TRBV9 and TRBJ2-1, is DSGVTQTPKHLITATGQRVTLRCSPRSGDLSVYWYQQSLDQGLQFLIQYYNGEERAKGNILERFSAQQFPDLHSELNLSSLELGDSALYFCASSSQLRGGDNEQFFGPGTRLTVL.

The chain recombines TRBV4-2 with TRBJ2-5; 7 bases map to TRBD2. Germline assignment: CDR1 LGHNA and CDR2 YNFKEQ. The ends lost 0 bases at V and 3 bases at J; junction bases unmatched: 7. The CDR3 sequence is 16 residues long. The CDR3 DNA reads TGTGCCAGCAGCCAAGATCCGGCTAGCGGTAAAGAGACCCAGTACTTC. Residues: CASSQDPASGKETQYF.

The genes are TRBV28 and TRBJ2-2; 8 bases are shared with TRBD2. V lost 7 bases to trimming and J lost 6 bases; unmatched junction nucleotides: 10. Germline V lookup: CDR1 MDHEN, CDR2 SYDVKM. This CDR3 has 15 residues. The CDR3 is CASTPAGGAAGELFF. CDR3 in DNA: TGTGCCAGCACCCCCGCCGGGGGGGCCGCCGGGGAGCTGTTTTTT.

The chain joins TRBV28 to TRBJ2-7; D may be TRBD2 (7 bases). V gave up 4 bases and J gave up 6 bases, with 19 bases separating them. CDR3 size: 15 residues. From germline, CDR1 is MDHEN and CDR2 SYDVKM. The CDR3 region has the DNA TGTGCCAGCAGTTCCCCGGGCGGGGGAGGGGGCGAGCAGTACTTC. Translating gives CASSSPGGGGGEQYF.

This clone was counted a single time. Germline is not matched at one junction end, which may reflect a read error. The chain uses TRBV7-7 and TRBJ2-3; 7 bases fit TRBD1. This CDR3 has 15 residues. The V gene's germline CDR1 is SSHAT and CDR2 FNYEAQ (reference sequence). CDR3 in amino acids: CASSLGQLSTDTQYF. CDR3 in DNA: TGTGCTAGCAGCCTGGGACAGCTTAGCACAGATACGCAGTATTTT.

This clone was recorded a few times. The rearrangement links TRBV18 to TRBJ1-6; 7 bases line up with TRBD1. The CDR3 is 12 amino acids. Per the germline V gene, CDR1 is KGHSH and CDR2 is LQKENI. Trimming at V came to 4 bases and at J to 14 bases, leaving 5 bases not matched to a gene. The CDR3, as DNA: TGTGCCAGCTCACAGGATGACAGGGCCCTCCACTTT. The encoded protein is CASSQDDRALHF.

The V call is TRBV19, the J call TRBJ1-1; 7 bases are shared with TRBD1. The germline V gene encodes CDR1 LNHDA and CDR2 SQIVND (reference sequence). This CDR3 spans 14 amino acids. V shed 5 bases, J shed 5 bases, and the junction held 8 bases outside the gene matches. CDR3 residues: CASSPLTGRTEAFF. CDR3 bases: TGTGCCAGTAGTCCCCTGACAGGGAGGACTGAAGCTTTCTTT.